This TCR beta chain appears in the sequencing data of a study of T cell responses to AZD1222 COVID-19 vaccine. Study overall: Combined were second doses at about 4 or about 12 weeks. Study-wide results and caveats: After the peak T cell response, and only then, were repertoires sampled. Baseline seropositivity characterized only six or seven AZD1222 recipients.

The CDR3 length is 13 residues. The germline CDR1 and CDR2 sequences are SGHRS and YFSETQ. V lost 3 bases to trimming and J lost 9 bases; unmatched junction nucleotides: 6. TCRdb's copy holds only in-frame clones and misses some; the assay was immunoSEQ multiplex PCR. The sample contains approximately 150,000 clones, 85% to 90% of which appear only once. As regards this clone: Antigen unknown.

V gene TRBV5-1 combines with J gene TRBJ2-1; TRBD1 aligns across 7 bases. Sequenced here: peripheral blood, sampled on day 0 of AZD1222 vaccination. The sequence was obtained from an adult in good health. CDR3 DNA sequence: TGCGCCAGCAGCTCGCAGGGGGTGGTTGAGCAGTTCTTC. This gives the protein CASSSQGVVEQFF.